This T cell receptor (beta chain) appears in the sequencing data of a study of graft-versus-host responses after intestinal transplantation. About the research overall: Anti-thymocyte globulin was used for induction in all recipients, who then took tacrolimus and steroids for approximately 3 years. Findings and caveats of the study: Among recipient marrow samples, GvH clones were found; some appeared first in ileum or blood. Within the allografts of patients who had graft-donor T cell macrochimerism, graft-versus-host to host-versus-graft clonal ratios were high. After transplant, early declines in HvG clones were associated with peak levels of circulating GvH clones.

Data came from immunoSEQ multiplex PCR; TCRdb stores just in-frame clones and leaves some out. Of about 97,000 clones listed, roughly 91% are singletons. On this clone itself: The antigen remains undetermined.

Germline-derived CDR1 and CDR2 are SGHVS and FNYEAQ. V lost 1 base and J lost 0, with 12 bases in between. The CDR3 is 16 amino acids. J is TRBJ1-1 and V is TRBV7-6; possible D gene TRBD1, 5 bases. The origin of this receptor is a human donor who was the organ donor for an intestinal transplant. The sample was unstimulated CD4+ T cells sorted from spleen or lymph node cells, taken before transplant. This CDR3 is CASSLVDGAVNTEAFF. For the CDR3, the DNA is TGTGCCAGCAGCTTAGTCGATGGGGCCGTGAACACTGAAGCTTTCTTT.